This TCR beta chain was sequenced during a study of blood T cell repertoires in COVID-19. Produced via immunoSEQ multiplex PCR; TCRdb's table is partial and in-frame only. The sample includes about 130,000 clones, around nine tenths seen only once; the top ten take 2.3%. Source material: PBMCs or T cells enriched from blood (not recorded which). This clonotype originated in a woman aged 50 to 60 who had recovered from COVID-19.

The CDR3 DNA sequence: TGTGCCATCAGTGAAGGACTAGCGGGGGGATATACGCAGTATTTT. The encoded protein is CAISEGLAGGYTQYF. V is TRBV10-3 and J is TRBJ2-3; TRBD2 agrees at 14 bases. Germline CDR1 is ENHRY and CDR2 is SYGVKD. The junction had 3 bases not matched to a gene; V was cut back by 3 bases and J by 7 bases. The CDR3 length is 15 residues.